The 20 T cell receptor beta chains below come from one sample, sequenced in a study of metastatic and nonmetastatic thyroid tumors. Every patient underwent thyroid surgery untreated. TCRdb used MiXCR to call clones anew from the PCR reads. The table lists under 75,000 clones, roughly 18% of them singletons, with 10% to 15% in the top ten. The sample comprised blood. Receptors were obtained from a female donor with papillary thyroid cancer or a benign thyroid nodule (not recorded which). Some clones in this sample may be carry-over from other donors' samples.

This clone was recorded many times. CDR3 in amino acids: CASSQALQGRAGELFF. CDR3 nucleotide sequence: TGTGCCAGCAGCCAAGCACTACAGGGGAGGGCCGGGGAGCTGTTTTTT. This chain links TRBV14 with TRBJ2-2; either TRBD1 or TRBD2 may fit D (7 bases each). Looked up from germline, CDR1 is SGHDN and CDR2 is FVKESK. The CDR3 contains 16 residues. V gave up 1 base and J gave up 6 bases, with 15 bases separating them. Together with reference TRBV14 and TRBJ2-2, the CDR3 gives the full variable domain: EAGVTQFPSHSVIEKGQTVTLRCDPISGHDNLYWYRRVMGKEIKFLLHFVKESKQDESGMPNNRFLAERTGGTYSTLKVQPAELEDSGVYFCASSQALQGRAGELFFGEGSRLTVL.

The rearrangement joins TRBV20-1 to TRBJ1-1; D ambiguous. Germline CDR1 and CDR2: DFQATT and SNEGSKA (reference sequence). V gave up 0 bases and J gave up 1 base, with 15 bases separating them. CDR3 length: 16 amino acids. CDR3 region: CSARDEGGWGNTEAFF. The CDR3 DNA sequence: TGCAGTGCTAGAGATGAGGGAGGATGGGGGAACACTGAAGCTTTCTTT.

This clone was seen a handful of times. This chain joins TRBV30 and TRBJ1-2, with D possibly matching TRBD1 (6 bases). V was shortened by 1 base and J by 12 bases, with 15 bases between the two germline ends. This CDR3 contains 12 residues. The germline CDR1 and CDR2 sequences are GTSNPN and SVGIG (reference sequence). CDR3 nucleotide sequence: TGTGCCTGGAGTGAACCCGGGACACAAAACACCTTC. Amino acids: CAWSEPGTQNTF.

This clone occurred once. V usage is TRBV14 and J usage is TRBJ2-3; 14 bases match TRBD2. The V segment lost 5 bases and the J segment 4 bases; nucleotides outside the gene matches: 2. The CDR3 is 15 amino acids. CDR1 is SGHDN, CDR2 FVKESK, per germline. The CDR3: CASSWGLAGADTQYF. The CDR3 DNA reads as TGTGCCAGCAGCTGGGGACTAGCGGGAGCAGATACGCAGTATTTT.

The chain uses TRBV6-2 or TRBV6-3 and TRBJ2-2; perhaps TRBD1 as D (5 bases). Trimming stripped 7 bases from V and 1 base from J, with 16 bases between. Per germline, CDR1 MNHEY and CDR2 SVGEGT. The CDR3 length is 16 residues. The CDR3 reads CASIRTLPQNTGELFF. Written as DNA, the CDR3 is TGTGCCAGCATAAGGACACTTCCCCAGAACACCGGGGAGCTGTTTTTT.

The V gene is TRBV5-1, the J gene TRBJ2-3; no clear D. Looked up from germline, CDR1 is SGHRS and CDR2 is YFSETQ. This CDR3 has 12 amino acids. With 4 bases removed from V and 3 bases from J, the gap between germline ends came to 6 bases. CDR3 amino acids: CASSGGTDTQYF. In DNA form, the CDR3 reads TGCGCCAGCAGCGGTGGGACAGATACGCAGTATTTT.

The rearrangement links TRBV12-3 or TRBV12-4 to TRBJ2-1; 7 bases align to TRBD2. Trimming removed 7 bases from V and 0 bases from J; junction bases left unmatched: 6. The CDR3 consists of 15 residues. CDR3 bases: TGTGCCAGCATGGAACCTAGCGGCTCCTACAATGAGCAGTTCTTC. This encodes CASMEPSGSYNEQFF.

In the case of this clone: A much larger clone lies one base from this, so it may be a read error. Other DNA sequences in the same sample also yield this CDR3. The genes are TRBV20-1 and TRBJ2-7; D may be TRBD1 (5 bases). Germline CDR1 is DFQATT and CDR2 is SNEGSKA (reference sequence). CDR3 length equals 13 residues. The DNA for the CDR3 is TGCAGTGCTAGGCAGGGTGATTCCTACGAGCAGTACTTT. Translated: CSARQGDSYEQYF.

This clone was recorded at least ten times. V and J are TRBV6-5 and TRBJ1-2, with TRBD1 matching over 7 bases. This CDR3 has 17 amino acids. V was pared by 2 bases and J by 2 bases, with 11 bases of the junction left unmatched. The V gene's germline CDR1 is MNHEY and CDR2 SVGAGI. DNA for the CDR3: TGTGCCAGCAGTTACGCTACGCCCCTGGGACAGAACTATGGCTACACCTTC. Translated: CASSYATPLGQNYGYTF.

The CDR3 region has the DNA TGTGCCAGCAGTTTAGCGCAAGGGCACGAGCAGTACTTC. This translates into CASSLAQGHEQYF. The chain joins TRBV12-3 or TRBV12-4 to TRBJ2-7, with no clear D. The CDR3 runs to 13 residues. The ends were cut back, 0 bases at V and 5 bases at J, with 8 bases in the middle.

The chain combines TRBV18 with TRBJ2-7; 11 bases line up with TRBD1. Germline CDR1 KGHSH, CDR2 LQKENI. Losses at the gene ends were 5 bases for V and 3 bases for J; bases not matched to a gene: 3. The CDR3 has 14 residues. CDR3 DNA: TGTGCCAGCTCAACGGGACAGGGGGTCTACGAGCAGTACTTC. The encoded protein is CASSTGQGVYEQYF.

In this sample, this clone turned up many times. The chain links TRBV3-1 to TRBJ1-1, with 7 bases matching TRBD1. With V trimmed by 6 bases and J by 2 bases, 6 bases remained unmatched. Germline CDR1 LGHDT, CDR2 YNNKEL (reference sequence). The CDR3 runs to 14 residues. CDR3 sequence (DNA): TGTGCCAGCAGGCCGGGACAGAGAAACACTGAAGCTTTCTTT. It is translated as CASRPGQRNTEAFF.

The chain joins TRBV5-5 to TRBJ1-1, with 7 bases fitting TRBD1. V was pared by 1 base and J by 0 bases, with 6 bases of the junction left unmatched. The germline gives CDR1 SGHKS, CDR2 YYEKEE (reference sequence). This CDR3 has 16 amino acids. This CDR3 is CASSLSGGGMNTEAFF. The CDR3 coding sequence is TGTGCCAGCAGCTTGTCAGGGGGTGGGATGAACACTGAAGCTTTCTTT.

The V call is TRBV5-1, the J call TRBJ2-3; the D gene could be TRBD1 or TRBD2 (7 bases each). This CDR3 comprises 16 residues. Germline lookup yields CDR1 SGHRS and CDR2 YFSETQ. V was pared by 0 bases and J by 1 base, with 12 bases between. CDR3 DNA sequence: TGCGCCAGCAGCTTGGGACAGGGAGGGGGCACAGATACGCAGTATTTT. Amino acid sequence: CASSLGQGGGTDTQYF.

Concerning this clone itself: Compared with germline, one end of the junction differs, possibly owing to a read error. V gene TRBV4-2 combines with J gene TRBJ2-7, with TRBD2 identical over 9 bases. Germline CDR1 LGHNA, CDR2 YNFKEQ. This CDR3 is built from 17 residues. This CDR3 reads CAISQTLASGVSYDQYF. The CDR3 DNA reads TGTGCCATCAGCCAGACCTTGGCTAGCGGGGTCTCCTACGATCAGTACTTC.

This clone was seen a handful of times. This chain links TRBV3-1 with TRBJ2-5, with a weak D call TRBD1 (6 bases). This CDR3 region has 13 residues. Trimming took off 4 bases at V and 5 bases at J, with 11 bases between the two ends. Germline V lookup: CDR1 LGHDT, CDR2 YNNKEL (reference sequence). The CDR3 bases are TGTGCCAGCAGCCCCAGGGGAATGGAGACCCAGTACTTC. Residues: CASSPRGMETQYF.

This clone was detected many times. DNA of the CDR3: TGTGCCAGCACCGACGGGATTGGTGGGCCCCAGCATTTT. Translating gives CASTDGIGGPQHF. The rearrangement links TRBV11-1 to TRBJ1-5; D gene unclear. This CDR3 has 13 amino acids. Trimming cost V 7 bases and J 9 bases, with 16 bases left between them. Germline V gene data show CDR1 as SGHAT and CDR2 as FQDESV (reference sequence).

The CDR3: CASRQTRLAGVNNEQFF. The CDR3 coding sequence is TGTGCCAGCAGGCAAACCAGACTAGCGGGGGTAAACAATGAGCAGTTCTTC. The chain employs TRBV2 and TRBJ2-1, with 12 bases that match TRBD2. Trimming took 6 bases from V and 5 from J; bases not matched to a gene: 11. Germline CDR1 SNHLY, CDR2 FYNNEI. The CDR3 sequence is 17 residues long.

This clone was detected many times. The chain employs TRBV20-1 and TRBJ2-7; TRBD2 agrees at 11 bases. The CDR3 has 15 amino acids. The germline V gene has CDR1 DFQATT and CDR2 SNEGSKA (reference sequence). Germline trimming cut 3 bases from V and 3 bases from J; bases unmatched to any gene: 7. CDR3: CSASDTSGGIYEQYF. In DNA, the CDR3 is TGCAGTGCTAGTGATACTAGCGGGGGAATCTACGAGCAGTACTTC.

The table lists this clone with many counts. The gene calls are TRBV20-1 and TRBJ2-7; either TRBD1 or TRBD2 may fit D (5 bases each). V was clipped by 2 bases and J by 4 bases, with 18 bases between them. CDR1 and CDR2 from the germline V gene are DFQATT and SNEGSKA (reference sequence). The CDR3 is made up of 15 amino acids. The CDR3 sequence: CSARPPGPASYEQYF. Written as DNA, the CDR3 is TGCAGTGCTAGACCTCCGGGACCGGCCAGTTACGAGCAGTACTTC.